The 16 T cell receptor beta chains below all came from one sample that was sequenced in a study of blood T cells in healthy people across ages. A second PCR of roughly 7 to 11 cycles used a sample-barcoded 5' primer and a J-beta primer mix. TCRdb independently ran MiXCR on the 5' RACE reads; one entry per CDR3 protein. The table includes 650,000 to 800,000 distinct CDR3 sequences, 40% to 50% detected once. Specimen: blood. These receptors all stem from a man aged 55 to 69 in good health.

The rearrangement uses TRBV3-1 and TRBJ2-7; D gene unclear. Germline CDR1 and CDR2: LGHDT and YNNKEL (reference sequence). The germline V and J ends were trimmed by 3 bases and 3 bases, with 9 bases remaining between them. This CDR3 comprises 13 residues. CDR3 protein: CASSHNSVYEQYF. The DNA of the CDR3 is TGTGCCAGCAGCCACAACAGCGTCTACGAGCAGTACTTC.

This CDR3 reads CSVYTELAPYEQYF. In DNA form, the CDR3 reads TGCAGCGTCTACACCGAACTTGCCCCCTACGAGCAGTACTTC. The genes are TRBV29-1 and TRBJ2-7; D remains ambiguous. Between the trimmed V and J ends, which lost 6 bases and 2 bases, there was a span of 17 bases. The CDR3 is made up of 14 amino acids. Per the germline V gene, CDR1 is SQVTM and CDR2 is ANQGSEA.

A few counts support this clonotype. The V and J genes are TRBV7-2 and TRBJ2-7, with 7 nucleotides matching TRBD2. The CDR3 consists of 14 residues. V gave up 8 bases and J gave up 4 bases; unmatched junction bases: 11. Germline CDR1 is SGHTA and CDR2 is FQGNSA. The CDR3: CASARTRGVYEQYF. CDR3 coding DNA: TGTGCCAGCGCTCGCACACGGGGGGTATACGAGCAGTACTTC. The whole variable domain, remainder taken from reference TRBV7-2 and TRBJ2-7, is GAGVSQSPSNKVTEKGKDVELRCDPISGHTALYWYRQSLGQGLEFLIYFQGNSAPDKSGLPSDRFSAERTGGSVSTLTIQRTQQEDSAVYLCASARTRGVYEQYFGPGTRLTVT.

The chain is built from TRBV2 and TRBJ1-2; D call uncertain. The CDR3 sequence is 15 residues long. V lost 6 bases and J lost 3, with 17 bases in between. Germline V gene data show CDR1 as SNHLY and CDR2 as FYNNEI. CDR3 sequence: CASRRTEVGYYGYTF. The CDR3, as DNA: TGTGCCAGCAGGAGAACAGAGGTCGGCTACTATGGCTACACCTTC.

The chain combines TRBV5-1 with TRBJ2-1; 8 bases are a match to TRBD2. This CDR3 region has 17 residues. The J segment lost 3 bases and the V segment lost 0 bases, leaving 8 bases of the junction unmatched. Germline values: CDR1 SGHRS, CDR2 YFSETQ. The CDR3 sequence: CASSLGSGEIRYNEQFF. In DNA form, the CDR3 reads TGCGCCAGCAGCTTGGGTAGCGGGGAAATTCGCTACAATGAGCAGTTCTTC.

The chain employs TRBV5-1 and TRBJ1-1, with 8 bases identical to TRBD1. The CDR3 is 15 residues long. V was clipped by 1 base and J by 2 bases; unmatched bases: 4. Germline assignment: CDR1 SGHRS and CDR2 YFSETQ. The CDR3 protein is CASSLPDRGNTEAFF. Here the CDR3 DNA reads TGCGCCAGCAGCTTGCCCGACAGGGGAAACACTGAAGCTTTCTTT.

This clonotype turned up a few times. This rearrangement joins TRBV7-2 to TRBJ2-3; D gene unclear. Germline CDR1 and CDR2: SGHTA and FQGNSA. The V and J ends lost 2 bases and 5 bases respectively, with 5 bases between them. This CDR3 region has 12 residues. The CDR3 region is CASSLLVDTQYF. The DNA of the CDR3 is TGTGCCAGCAGCTTATTAGTAGATACGCAGTATTTT.

This clonotype has just a few counts. The chain carries TRBV20-1 and TRBJ2-7, with 8 bases that match TRBD1. Germline V gene lookup returns CDR1 DFQATT and CDR2 SNEGSKA (reference sequence). The ends lost 0 bases at V and 1 base at J; junction bases unmatched: 2. The CDR3 is 14 amino acids. The CDR3 reads CSARDTGGSYEQYF. The CDR3 DNA reads TGCAGTGCTAGAGATACAGGGGGTTCCTACGAGCAGTACTTC.

This clonotype appeared a few times. This rearrangement joins TRBV5-1 to TRBJ1-2; TRBD1 is a possible D gene (6 bases). The CDR3 is 14 residues long. CDR1 and CDR2 (germline): SGHRS, YFSETQ. V gave up 1 base and J gave up 6 bases, with 13 bases separating them. The DNA for the CDR3 is TGCGCCAGCAGCTTGTATTCGGGGGCGGATGGCTACACCTTC. It yields the protein CASSLYSGADGYTF. Using reference TRBV5-1 and TRBJ1-2 for the parts outside the CDR3, the full variable domain is KAGVTQTPRYLIKTRGQQVTLSCSPISGHRSVSWYQQTPGQGLQFLFEYFSETQRNKGNFPGRFSGRQFSNSRSEMNVSTLELGDSALYLCASSLYSGADGYTFGSGTRLTVV.

The V gene is TRBV6-6, the J gene TRBJ2-5, with D perhaps being TRBD1 or TRBD2 (6 bases each). CDR1 and CDR2 (germline): MNHNY, SVGAGI (reference sequence). The CDR3 runs 12 residues. V was trimmed by 10 bases and J by 5 bases, leaving 14 bases between them. As DNA, the CDR3 is TGTGCCACAAACGGGGGCGGGGAGACCCAGTACTTC. This encodes CATNGGGETQYF.

This chain connects TRBV3-1 to TRBJ2-5; D is tentatively TRBD1 or TRBD2 (5 bases each). Germline V lookup: CDR1 LGHDT, CDR2 YNNKEL (reference sequence). The CDR3 consists of 15 residues. The ends were cut back, 5 bases at V and 5 bases at J, with 18 bases in the middle. The CDR3 DNA reads as TGTGCCAGCAGCTTAGGACCATCCGAGGGGGAGACCCAGTACTTC. This gives the protein CASSLGPSEGETQYF.

The V call is TRBV19, the J call TRBJ1-1; tentative D call: TRBD1 (6 bases). This CDR3 spans 17 amino acids. Per germline, CDR1 LNHDA and CDR2 SQIVND (reference sequence). Trimming removed 6 bases from V and 1 base from J, with 21 bases in between. The CDR3: CASSTAGGGQSNTEAFF. CDR3 bases: TGTGCCAGTAGCACGGCGGGCGGGGGGCAGTCGAACACTGAAGCTTTCTTT. Based on the CDR3 plus reference TRBV19 and TRBJ1-1, the full variable domain is DGGITQSPKYLFRKEGQNVTLSCEQNLNHDAMYWYRQDPGQGLRLIYYSQIVNDFQKGDIAEGYSVSREKKESFPLTVTSAQKNPTAFYLCASSTAGGGQSNTEAFFGQGTRLTVV.

The chain has TRBV12-3 or TRBV12-4 and TRBJ2-5; 8 positions match TRBD2. This CDR3 region has 15 residues. The ends lost 6 bases at V and 11 bases at J; junction bases unmatched: 17. The CDR3 sequence is CASSLLAGSYNEQYF. The CDR3 DNA reads TGTGCCAGCAGCTTATTAGCGGGGTCTTACAATGAGCAGTACTTC.

As for this clonotype: One junction end disagrees with the germline gene, perhaps due to a read error. The chain uses TRBV5-1 and TRBJ1-2; the D is unclear. Germline CDR1 and CDR2: SGHRS and YFSETQ. The CDR3 sequence is 14 residues long. The CDR3 region has the DNA TGCGTCAGCAGCCACGGTGATATCCCGGAAGGCTACACCTTC. This encodes CVSSHGDIPEGYTF. Filled out from reference TRBV5-1 and TRBJ1-2, the complete variable domain reads KAGVTQTPRYLIKTRGQQVTLSCSPISGHRSVSWYQQTPGQGLQFLFEYFSETQRNKGNFPGRFSGRQFSNSRSEMNVSTLELGDSALYLCVSSHGDIPEGYTFGSGTRLTVV.

V usage is TRBV6-6 and J usage is TRBJ2-5; D possibly corresponds to TRBD2 (5 bases). The CDR3 has 13 residues. The ends were cut back, 6 bases at V and 5 bases at J, with 13 bases in the middle. Per the germline V gene, CDR1 is MNHNY and CDR2 is SVGAGI (reference sequence). CDR3 amino acids: CASSATRDETQYF. For the CDR3, the DNA is TGTGCCAGCAGCGCTACCCGGGATGAGACCCAGTACTTC.

In DNA, the CDR3 is TGCAGTGCAATAGAGGACCAGCGGGCATACAATGAGCAGTTCTTC. It yields the protein CSAIEDQRAYNEQFF. V gene TRBV20-1 combines with J gene TRBJ2-1; the D gene is possibly TRBD2 (6 bases). V dropped 6 bases and J dropped 4 bases, with 19 bases sitting between them. Germline V lookup: CDR1 DFQATT, CDR2 SNEGSKA (reference sequence). The length of the CDR3 is 15 residues.